A single sample gave rise to the 28 T cell receptor beta chains below, sequenced in a study of T cell repertoires in cytomegalovirus infection. Their recognized antigens are unknown. TCRdb analysed the reads with MiXCR anew, one entry per CDR3 protein. The sample carries 450,000 to 600,000 distinct CDR3 sequences, approximately 46% recorded once. Sample: cultured PBMCs, taken from culture after CMV antigen stimulation. The receptors were sampled from a human donor in good health (CMV status not recorded). Some clones in this sample may be carry-over from other donors' samples.

The V and J genes are TRBV15 and TRBJ2-3; maybe TRBD2 (6 bases). The germline V gene has CDR1 LNHNV and CDR2 YYDKDF (reference sequence). V lost 8 bases, J lost 11 bases, and 17 bases lay in between. The CDR3 loop spans 12 amino acids. The CDR3 loop is CATSDAGLGQYF. Written as DNA, the CDR3 is TGTGCCACCTCAGACGCGGGGCTCGGGCAGTATTTT.

This chain joins TRBV6-2 or TRBV6-3 and TRBJ2-1; the D is unclear. The V gene lost 2 bases and the J gene lost 9 bases, with 5 bases spanning the gap. This CDR3 has 11 residues. Germline V lookup: CDR1 MNHEY, CDR2 SVGEGT. CDR3 sequence reads: CASSYGAEQFF. The CDR3 coding sequence is TGTGCCAGCAGTTACGGCGCTGAGCAGTTCTTC.

V is TRBV20-1 and J is TRBJ1-2; TRBD1 matches at 11 bases. This CDR3 has 14 amino acids. Germline CDR1 is DFQATT and CDR2 is SNEGSKA (reference sequence). Trimming removed 6 bases from V and 10 bases from J; junction bases left unmatched: 13. The CDR3 sequence is CSATISPGQGDYTF. In DNA form, the CDR3 reads TGCAGTGCCACGATAAGCCCGGGACAGGGGGACTACACCTTC.

This clonotype was picked up a small number of times. The chain links TRBV28 to TRBJ2-3; TRBD2 might be the D (6 bases). This CDR3 is 14 amino acids long. Germline CDR1 and CDR2: MDHEN and SYDVKM. V was cut by 6 bases and J by 1 base, with 11 bases left in between. Here the CDR3 reads CASSRGARTDTQYF. CDR3 coding DNA: TGTGCCAGCAGCCGCGGGGCCCGCACAGATACGCAGTATTTT.

The chain combines TRBV7-2 with TRBJ1-5, with TRBD1 identical over 8 bases. CDR1 and CDR2 (germline): SGHTA, FQGNSA. The junction had 9 bases not matched to a gene; V was cut back by 5 bases and J by 9 bases. This CDR3 is 14 amino acids long. The CDR3: CASSLTGAAAPQHF. The CDR3 DNA reads TGTGCCAGCAGCCTGACAGGGGCGGCGGCGCCCCAGCATTTT. The variable domain in full, with the rest retrieved from reference TRBV7-2 and TRBJ1-5, is GAGVSQSPSNKVTEKGKDVELRCDPISGHTALYWYRQSLGQGLEFLIYFQGNSAPDKSGLPSDRFSAERTGGSVSTLTIQRTQQEDSAVYLCASSLTGAAAPQHFGDGTRLSIL.

This chain uses TRBV20-1 with TRBJ2-7; 9 nucleotides match TRBD2. V lost 3 bases to trimming and J lost 7 bases; unmatched junction nucleotides: 10. Per the germline V gene, CDR1 is DFQATT and CDR2 is SNEGSKA (reference sequence). This CDR3 is 14 amino acids long. For the CDR3, the DNA is TGCAGTGCTAGTCGTGTAGCGGGAGTGGGGGAGCAGTACTTC. The encoded protein is CSASRVAGVGEQYF.

The chain has TRBV7-9 and TRBJ1-3; D gene ambiguous. V was trimmed by 4 bases and J by 8 bases, leaving 24 bases between them. This CDR3 region has 17 residues. Germline loops: CDR1 SEHNR, CDR2 FQNEAQ (reference sequence). CDR3 sequence (DNA): TGTGCCAGCAGCTCCATAAAACGGCCGGTCGCAAAGGACACCATATATTTT. Amino acid sequence: CASSSIKRPVAKDTIYF.

The rearrangement uses TRBV7-2 and TRBJ2-7; 7 bases are a match to TRBD1. CDR1 is SGHTA, CDR2 FQGNSA, per germline. This CDR3 has 12 amino acids. CDR3 sequence (DNA): TGTGCCAGCAGCCCCACAGGGGACCCTCCCGACGTC. Translating gives CASSPTGDPPDV.

This clonotype was seen a handful of times. J is TRBJ2-1 and V is TRBV7-8, with TRBD2 as a possible D gene (5 bases). V was pared by 0 bases and J by 14 bases, with 11 bases between. There are 12 residues in the CDR3. The germline gives CDR1 SGHVS, CDR2 FQNEAQ. CDR3 nucleotides: TGTGCCAGCAGCTTAGCGCGAACTAGTGAGTTCTTC. This codes for CASSLARTSEFF.

The rearrangement uses TRBV7-8 and TRBJ1-5; D unresolved. Germline loops: CDR1 SGHVS, CDR2 FQNEAQ. There are 19 residues in the CDR3. Between the trimmed V and J ends, which lost 4 bases and 2 bases, there was a span of 24 bases. DNA for the CDR3: TGTGCCAGCAGCTCGGAAGGCTTCAGCTGGACCGTCGGCAATCAGCCCCAGCATTTT. This sequence encodes CASSSEGFSWTVGNQPQHF.

J is TRBJ2-1 and V is TRBV5-4, with 12 bases aligning to TRBD2. This CDR3 contains 16 residues. In germline, CDR1 is SGHNT, CDR2 YYREEE (reference sequence). With V trimmed by 0 bases and J by 9 bases, 7 bases remained unmatched. CDR3 nucleotides: TGTGCCAGCAGCTTGGAACTAGCGGGAGGATACGGTGAGCAGTTCTTC. Its protein product is CASSLELAGGYGEQFF.

The V gene is TRBV19, the J gene TRBJ2-7; weak D call: TRBD1 (5 bases). This CDR3 comprises 14 residues. Germline V gene sequence: CDR1 LNHDA, CDR2 SQIVND (reference sequence). V gave up 6 bases and J gave up 6 bases, with 18 bases separating them. The CDR3 is CASSFSLTGSEQYF. The DNA of the CDR3 is TGTGCCAGTAGCTTCTCGCTAACAGGTTCCGAGCAGTACTTC. Complete variable domain (other parts from reference TRBV19 and TRBJ2-7): DGGITQSPKYLFRKEGQNVTLSCEQNLNHDAMYWYRQDPGQGLRLIYYSQIVNDFQKGDIAEGYSVSREKKESFPLTVTSAQKNPTAFYLCASSFSLTGSEQYFGPGTRLTVT.

This clonotype was seen more than once but under ten times. At one of its ends the junction is not consistent with the germline gene, which may arise from a read error. The chain employs TRBV12-3 or TRBV12-4 and TRBJ1-5, with 8 bases that match TRBD1. The CDR3 consists of 14 residues. Here the CDR3 reads CASSLNRGGGKRDF. The CDR3 region has the DNA TGTGCCAGCAGTTTAAACAGGGGGGGTGGAAAGCGGGATTTT.

The chain recombines TRBV28 with TRBJ2-4, with a tentative D call TRBD1 (5 bases). V lost 2 bases and J lost 6, with 11 bases in between. CDR3 size: 14 residues. Germline-derived CDR1 and CDR2 are MDHEN and SYDVKM. Written as DNA, the CDR3 is TGTGCCAGCAGTTTAGCAGGGTCTAGAAACATTCAGTACTTC. Protein product: CASSLAGSRNIQYF.

The V and J genes are TRBV7-8 and TRBJ2-5; the match to TRBD2 covers 8 bases. Per germline, CDR1 SGHVS and CDR2 FQNEAQ. This CDR3 contains 17 residues. The J segment lost 5 bases and the V segment lost 3 bases, leaving 14 bases of the junction unmatched. The CDR3 coding sequence is TGTGCCAGCAGCTTTACCCGGGGGACTAGGGTCGGGGAGACCCAGTACTTC. Translated, it gives CASSFTRGTRVGETQYF.

This clonotype showed up just a few times. CDR3 DNA sequence: TGTGCCAGCAGCTCCTTTGGTCCGACCCATTATAATTCACCCCTCCACTTT. This translates into CASSSFGPTHYNSPLHF. J is TRBJ1-6 and V is TRBV7-2; unclear D gene. V was cut by 4 bases and J by 4 bases, with 17 bases left in between. CDR1 SGHTA and CDR2 FQGNSA come from the germline V gene. This CDR3 comprises 17 residues. The full variable domain, its missing parts supplied by reference TRBV7-2 and TRBJ1-6, is GAGVSQSPSNKVTEKGKDVELRCDPISGHTALYWYRQSLGQGLEFLIYFQGNSAPDKSGLPSDRFSAERTGGSVSTLTIQRTQQEDSAVYLCASSSFGPTHYNSPLHFGNGTRLTVT.

The chain joins TRBV19 to TRBJ1-1, with a weak D call TRBD1 (5 bases). CDR1 is LNHDA, CDR2 SQIVND, per germline (reference sequence). This CDR3 is 16 amino acids long. V dropped 7 bases and J dropped 4 bases, with 22 bases sitting between them. In DNA, the CDR3 is TGTGCCAGTATCCCTGTGCGGGGGGGGTATCGCACTGAAGCTTTCTTT. Its translation is CASIPVRGGYRTEAFF.

The chain combines TRBV29-1 with TRBJ1-1; no definite D call. The CDR3 consists of 12 residues. V was cut by 6 bases and J by 1 base, with 9 bases left in between. Germline loops: CDR1 SQVTM, CDR2 ANQGSEA. The CDR3 nucleotides are TGCAGCGTACATTCGAGGAACACTGAAGCTTTCTTT. Encoded protein: CSVHSRNTEAFF.

This clonotype was picked up many times. This chain's CDR3 is CASSIQRLHSYEQYF. CDR3 in DNA: TGTGCCAGCAGCATACAACGACTGCACTCCTACGAGCAGTACTTC. V gene TRBV7-9 combines with J gene TRBJ2-7, with D unclear. With 5 bases removed from V and 0 bases from J, the gap between germline ends came to 14 bases. The V gene's germline CDR1 is SEHNR and CDR2 FQNEAQ (reference sequence). This CDR3 comprises 15 residues.

The chain carries TRBV5-4 and TRBJ2-3; 11 bases align to TRBD2. V dropped 4 bases and J dropped 4; count of bases not matched to a gene: 11. The CDR3 contains 17 residues. The germline V gene encodes CDR1 SGHNT and CDR2 YYREEE (reference sequence). CDR3 protein: CASSPGTSGIVADTQYF. In DNA, the CDR3 is TGTGCCAGCAGCCCCGGGACTAGCGGTATTGTAGCAGATACGCAGTATTTT.

The chain has TRBV6-1 and TRBJ2-3; tentative D call: TRBD1 (6 bases). CDR3 length: 14 amino acids. The ends were cut back, 4 bases at V and 0 bases at J, with 8 bases in the middle. From germline, CDR1 is MNHNS and CDR2 SASEGT. CDR3 protein: CASSAGDSTDTQYF. DNA of the CDR3: TGTGCCAGCAGTGCAGGGGATAGCACAGATACGCAGTATTTT.

This clonotype was counted a few times. The V call is TRBV4-1, the J call TRBJ1-5; TRBD1 might be the D (5 bases). Germline values: CDR1 MGHRA, CDR2 YSYEKL. This CDR3 has 18 residues. The V and J ends lost 0 bases and 3 bases respectively, with 18 bases between them. CDR3 sequence reads: CASSQDVFRVGLNQPQHF. For the CDR3, the DNA is TGCGCCAGCAGCCAAGATGTGTTCAGGGTCGGGCTCAATCAGCCCCAGCATTTT.

This clonotype appeared once. The V gene is TRBV10-3, the J gene TRBJ1-1; 7 bases map to TRBD1. Per the germline V gene, CDR1 is ENHRY and CDR2 is SYGVKD. V shed 3 bases and J 1 base; nucleotides not matched to a gene: 5. This CDR3 comprises 15 residues. The chain's CDR3 is CAISDWEGANTEAFF. The CDR3 nucleotides read TGTGCCATCAGTGATTGGGAGGGGGCGAACACTGAAGCTTTCTTT.

This clonotype was counted a few times. The chain combines TRBV11-2 with TRBJ1-6; D uncertain. The germline V gene encodes CDR1 SGHAT and CDR2 FQNNGV. The CDR3 has 13 amino acids. The V end was cut by 2 bases, the J end by 7 bases, with 6 bases between. CDR3 coding DNA: TGTGCCAGCAGCTTAAACGGAAATTCACCCCTCCACTTT. This sequence encodes CASSLNGNSPLHF.

This chain uses TRBV12-5 with TRBJ1-6; 9 bases line up with TRBD1. This CDR3 comprises 14 residues. Germline CDR1 and CDR2: LGHNT and FRNRAP. Trimming at V came to 4 bases and at J to 10 bases, leaving 5 bases not matched to a gene. CDR3: CASGSPGQGSPLHF. For the CDR3, the DNA is TGTGCTAGTGGTTCTCCGGGACAGGGATCACCCCTCCACTTT.

The rearrangement links TRBV20-1 to TRBJ2-3, with D possibly matching TRBD1 (7 bases). CDR1 DFQATT and CDR2 SNEGSKA come from the germline V gene (reference sequence). The length of the CDR3 is 12 residues. For the CDR3, the DNA is TGCAGCGCGCAGGGGGGCGCAGATACGCAGTATTTT. Its protein is CSAQGGADTQYF.

This clonotype was observed a handful of times. The J gene is TRBJ1-5, the V gene TRBV7-2; D is perhaps TRBD1 (5 bases). Germline V lookup: CDR1 SGHTA, CDR2 FQGNSA. The V and J ends lost 5 bases and 3 bases respectively, with 14 bases between them. The CDR3 is 15 amino acids. For the CDR3, the DNA is TGTGCCAGCAGCCTGGCCGGGGGGGACAATCAGCCCCAGCATTTT. Translating gives CASSLAGGDNQPQHF.

The V gene is TRBV4-1, the J gene TRBJ1-1; no definite D call. CDR3 size: 15 residues. Trimming cost V 4 bases and J 9 bases, with 21 bases left between them. CDR1 MGHRA and CDR2 YSYEKL come from the germline V gene. The DNA of the CDR3 is TGCGCCAGCAGCCGCCCCGGGTCAGTCCAACGTCAAGCTTTCTTT. Translation gives CASSRPGSVQRQAFF.